This TCR beta chain was recovered during a study of long-term antiretroviral therapy in people with HIV. Whole-study findings and limits: Clonotypes expanded prior to ART showed repertoire dominance at all sampled time points. Despite increasing after ART, diversity remained lower than that of transplant donor controls.

Researchers ran immunoSEQ v3.0 at survey level. The sequencing target was about 35,000-50,000 T-cell genomes per sample. TCRdb keeps only in-frame clones here, not all; method: immunoSEQ multiplex PCR. The sample holds roughly 33,000 clones; 60% to 85% are singletons and the top ten take about 7.1%. In regard to this clone: Its specificity is unknown.

Material: unsorted PBMCs, obtained 2 years after starting antiretroviral therapy. This TCR came from a woman between 50 and 59 years old with HIV.

CDR3 coding DNA: TGTGCCAGCAGCCAAGCCTCCCTAGCGGGGGATTTCTACGAGCAGTACTTC. This sequence encodes CASSQASLAGDFYEQYF. The chain combines TRBV4-2 with TRBJ2-7; 10 nucleotides agree with TRBD2. The CDR3 sequence is 17 residues long. The V segment lost 1 base and the J segment 3 bases; nucleotides outside the gene matches: 9. Looked up from germline, CDR1 is LGHNA and CDR2 is YNFKEQ.